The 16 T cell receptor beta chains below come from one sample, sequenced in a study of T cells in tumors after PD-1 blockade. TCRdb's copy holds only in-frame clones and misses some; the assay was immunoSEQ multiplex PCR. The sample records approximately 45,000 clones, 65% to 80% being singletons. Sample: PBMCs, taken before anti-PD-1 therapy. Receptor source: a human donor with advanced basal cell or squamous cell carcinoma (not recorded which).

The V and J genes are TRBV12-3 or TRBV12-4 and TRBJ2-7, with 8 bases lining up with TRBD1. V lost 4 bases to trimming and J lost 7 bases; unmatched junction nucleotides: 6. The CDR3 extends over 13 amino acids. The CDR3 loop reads CASSWAGGREQYF. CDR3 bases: TGTGCCAGCAGTTGGGCAGGGGGCCGGGAGCAGTACTTC.

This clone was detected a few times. The CDR3 DNA reads TGTGCCAGCAGCCGGGAACCCTCTGGTCTGTTTAATGAAAAACTGTTTTTT. Protein sequence: CASSREPSGLFNEKLFF. This sequence joins TRBV2 and TRBJ1-4, with D hard to call. This CDR3 spans 17 amino acids. The V gene's germline CDR1 is SNHLY and CDR2 FYNNEI. V lost 6 bases and J 4 bases, leaving 21 bases between the germline ends.

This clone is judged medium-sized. CDR3 sequence: CASSGGGRLDSYEQYF. The CDR3 region has the DNA TGTGCCAGCAGCGGGGGAGGGCGGCTTGATTCCTACGAGCAGTACTTC. The chain joins TRBV28 to TRBJ2-7; TRBD2 matches 7 bases. Unmatched junction bases numbered 12, after V lost 6 bases and J lost 1 base. The germline V gene has CDR1 MDHEN and CDR2 SYDVKM. This CDR3 comprises 16 residues.

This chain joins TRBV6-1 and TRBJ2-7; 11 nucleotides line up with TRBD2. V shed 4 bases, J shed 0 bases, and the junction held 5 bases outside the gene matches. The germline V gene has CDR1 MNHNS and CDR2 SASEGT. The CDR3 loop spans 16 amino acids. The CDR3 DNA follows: TGTGCCAGCAGTGGAACGGGACTAGCGGTCTCCTACGAGCAGTACTTC. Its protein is CASSGTGLAVSYEQYF.

CDR3 in DNA: TGTGCCAGCAGCCTTGGGGCACGTTTCCAAGAGACCCAGTACTTC. It yields the protein CASSLGARFQETQYF. The V call is TRBV14, the J call TRBJ2-5, with D perhaps TRBD1 (5 bases). Germline CDR1 and CDR2: SGHDN and FVKESK. V was pared by 4 bases and J by 1 base, with 13 bases between. The CDR3 has 15 amino acids.

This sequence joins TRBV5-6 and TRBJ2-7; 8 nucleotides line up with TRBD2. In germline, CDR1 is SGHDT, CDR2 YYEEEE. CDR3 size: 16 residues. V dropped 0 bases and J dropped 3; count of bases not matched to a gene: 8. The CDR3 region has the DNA TGTGCCAGCAGCTTGGGGGCTAGCGGGTTCTACTACGAGCAGTACTTC. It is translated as CASSLGASGFYYEQYF.

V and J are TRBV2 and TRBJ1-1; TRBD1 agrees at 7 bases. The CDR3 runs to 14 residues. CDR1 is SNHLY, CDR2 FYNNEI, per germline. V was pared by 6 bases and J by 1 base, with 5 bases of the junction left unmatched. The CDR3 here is CASSPGTANTEAFF. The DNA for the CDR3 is TGTGCCAGCAGCCCCGGGACAGCGAACACTGAAGCTTTCTTT.

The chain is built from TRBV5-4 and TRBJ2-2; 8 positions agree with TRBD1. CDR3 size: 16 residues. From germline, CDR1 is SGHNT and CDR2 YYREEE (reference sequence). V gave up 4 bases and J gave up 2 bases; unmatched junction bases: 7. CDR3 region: CASSQDRGSNTGELFF. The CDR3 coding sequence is TGTGCCAGCAGCCAAGACAGGGGTTCCAACACCGGGGAGCTGTTTTTT.

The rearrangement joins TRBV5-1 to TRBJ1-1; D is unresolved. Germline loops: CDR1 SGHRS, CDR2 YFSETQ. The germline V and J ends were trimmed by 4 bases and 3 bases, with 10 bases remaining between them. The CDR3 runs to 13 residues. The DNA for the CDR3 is TGCGCCAGCAGCCAAAACTCGGACACTGAAGCTTTCTTT. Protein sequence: CASSQNSDTEAFF.

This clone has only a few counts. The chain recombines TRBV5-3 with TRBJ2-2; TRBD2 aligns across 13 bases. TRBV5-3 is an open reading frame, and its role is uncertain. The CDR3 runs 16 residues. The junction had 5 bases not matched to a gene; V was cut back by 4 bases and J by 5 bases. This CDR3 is CARSPTSGGSTGELFF. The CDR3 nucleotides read TGTGCCAGAAGCCCGACTAGCGGGGGGAGTACCGGGGAGCTGTTTTTT.

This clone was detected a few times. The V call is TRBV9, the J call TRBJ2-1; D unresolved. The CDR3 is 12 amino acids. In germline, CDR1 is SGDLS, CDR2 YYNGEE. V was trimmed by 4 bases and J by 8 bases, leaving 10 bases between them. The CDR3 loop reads CASSYLGDEQFF. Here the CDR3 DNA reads TGTGCCAGCAGCTACTTGGGTGATGAGCAGTTCTTC.

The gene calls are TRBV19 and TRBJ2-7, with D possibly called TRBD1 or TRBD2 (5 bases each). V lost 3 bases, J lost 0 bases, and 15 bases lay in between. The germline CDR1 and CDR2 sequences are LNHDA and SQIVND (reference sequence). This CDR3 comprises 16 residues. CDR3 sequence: CASSMKGSEASYEQYF. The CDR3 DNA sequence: TGTGCCAGTAGTATGAAGGGGAGTGAAGCCTCCTACGAGCAGTACTTC.

The CDR3 nucleotides are TGTGCCAGCAGCGTCGGAAGGGTTAGCCAGTTCTTC. It is translated as CASSVGRVSQFF. The rearrangement joins TRBV5-6 to TRBJ2-1; D is ambiguous. The CDR3 sequence is 12 residues long. Germline V CDR1 and CDR2: SGHDT, YYEEEE. V was pared by 4 bases and J by 13 bases, with 15 bases between.

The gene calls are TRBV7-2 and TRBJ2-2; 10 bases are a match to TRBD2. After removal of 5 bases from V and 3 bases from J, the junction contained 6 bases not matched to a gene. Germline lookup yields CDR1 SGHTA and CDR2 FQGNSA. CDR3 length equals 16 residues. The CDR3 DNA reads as TGTGCCAGCAGCAAGACACTAGCGGGGTACACCGGGGAGCTGTTTTTT. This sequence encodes CASSKTLAGYTGELFF.

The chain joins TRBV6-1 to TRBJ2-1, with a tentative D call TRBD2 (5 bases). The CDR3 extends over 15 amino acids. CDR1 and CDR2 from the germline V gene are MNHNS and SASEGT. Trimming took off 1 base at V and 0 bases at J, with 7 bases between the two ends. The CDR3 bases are TGTGCCAGCAGTGAAGGAGGGAGCTCCTACAATGAGCAGTTCTTC. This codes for CASSEGGSSYNEQFF.

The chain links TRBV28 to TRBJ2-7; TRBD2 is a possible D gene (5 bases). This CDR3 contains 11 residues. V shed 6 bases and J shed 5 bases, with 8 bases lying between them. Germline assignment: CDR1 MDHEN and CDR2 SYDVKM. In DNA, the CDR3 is TGTGCCAGCAGGGGAGACGACGAGCAGTACTTC. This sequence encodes CASRGDDEQYF.